These 21 T cell receptor beta chains were all obtained from the same sample, sequenced in a study of cytomegalovirus exposure and HLA in healthy donors. TCRdb's table, derived via immunoSEQ multiplex PCR, lists solely in-frame clones and lacks some. Of 200,000 to 300,000 clones in the sample, approximately 83% are singletons; the top ten hold 1% to 1.5%. The sample taken for sequencing was PBMCs. The receptors stem from a woman aged 25 to 45 in good health and CMV-seropositive.

This clone was found a few times. V and J are TRBV18 and TRBJ2-1; 14 bases align to TRBD2. The CDR3 loop spans 17 amino acids. V lost 3 bases, J lost 7 bases, and 8 bases stayed unmatched. CDR1 and CDR2 (germline): KGHSH, LQKENI. Written as DNA, the CDR3 is TGTGCCAGCTCACCGGGACTAGCGGGAGTTTCAGGGAATGAGCAGTTCTTC. The encoded protein is CASSPGLAGVSGNEQFF. The full variable domain, in which reference TRBV18 and TRBJ2-1 provide the parts outside the CDR3, is NAGVMQNPRHLVRRRGQEARLRCSPMKGHSHVYWYRQLPEEGLKFMVYLQKENIIDESGMPKERFSAEFPKEGPSILRIQQVVRGDSAAYFCASSPGLAGVSGNEQFFGPGTRLTVL.

The rearrangement links TRBV5-4 to TRBJ1-4; TRBD1 matches 11 bases. With V trimmed by 4 bases and J by 5 bases, 4 bases remained unmatched. The CDR3 has 15 amino acids. Germline V CDR1 and CDR2: SGHNT, YYREEE (reference sequence). In DNA, the CDR3 is TGTGCCAGCAGCGAGCGGACAGGGGGCAATGAAAAACTGTTTTTT. It codes for CASSERTGGNEKLFF.

The chain recombines TRBV27 with TRBJ1-2; D is perhaps TRBD1 (5 bases). Germline CDR1 reads MNHEY; CDR2 reads SMNVEV (reference sequence). The CDR3 has 16 residues. Trimming left V 0 bases short and J 4 bases short, with 15 bases between. The CDR3 spells CASSLSGAGDGYGYTF. The CDR3 bases are TGTGCCAGCAGTTTATCGGGAGCGGGGGACGGCTATGGCTACACCTTC.

The gene calls are TRBV7-3 and TRBJ1-2; D is ambiguous. This CDR3 is built from 15 residues. With 0 bases removed from V and 8 bases from J, the gap between germline ends came to 16 bases. The germline gives CDR1 SGHTA, CDR2 FQGTGA. This CDR3 is CASSLTTSEAGGYTF. In DNA, the CDR3 is TGTGCCAGCAGCTTAACGACAAGCGAGGCGGGGGGCTACACCTTC.

This chain connects TRBV5-1 to TRBJ2-3; 8 bases are a match to TRBD1. There are 15 residues in the CDR3. Germline trimming cut 2 bases from V and 0 bases from J; bases unmatched to any gene: 2. Germline CDR1 reads SGHRS; CDR2 reads YFSETQ. The chain's CDR3 is CASSFGTGSTDTQYF. As DNA, the CDR3 is TGCGCCAGCAGCTTCGGGACAGGTAGCACAGATACGCAGTATTTT.

For the CDR3, the DNA is TGTGCCAGCAGCTTTTCCTCCCACCCTGGGGGGACGTCCTACAATGAGCAGTTCTTC. As protein: CASSFSSHPGGTSYNEQFF. The chain combines TRBV5-4 with TRBJ2-1, with D possibly TRBD2 on 6 matching bases. Trimming took off 2 bases at V and 1 base at J, with 22 bases between the two ends. The CDR3 contains 19 residues. Germline assignment: CDR1 SGHNT and CDR2 YYREEE (reference sequence).

The rearrangement joins TRBV7-6 to TRBJ2-1; D may be TRBD2 (7 bases). The CDR3 spans 16 residues. The germline V gene encodes CDR1 SGHVS and CDR2 FNYEAQ. Trimming cost V 2 bases and J 0 bases, with 11 bases left between them. The CDR3 DNA follows: TGTGCCAGCAGCTTACGGGGGGCGAGCTCCTACAATGAGCAGTTCTTC. Residues: CASSLRGASSYNEQFF. Based on the CDR3 plus reference TRBV7-6 and TRBJ2-1, the full variable domain is GAGVSQSPRYKVTKRGQDVALRCDPISGHVSLYWYRQALGQGPEFLTYFNYEAQQDKSGLPNDRFSAERPEGSISTLTIQRTEQRDSAMYRCASSLRGASSYNEQFFGPGTRLTVL.

V and J are TRBV7-2 and TRBJ2-4, with 10 bases lining up with TRBD1. The germline CDR1 and CDR2 sequences are SGHTA and FQGNSA. J was trimmed by 2 bases and V by 3 bases; bases with no gene match: 4. This CDR3 region has 16 residues. The CDR3 sequence: CASSFDRGPPKNIQYF. The DNA of the CDR3 is TGTGCCAGCAGCTTCGACAGGGGGCCGCCCAAAAACATTCAGTACTTC.

The CDR3 loop reads CASRRTGGQGSGNTIYF. In nucleotides, the CDR3 is TGTGCCAGCAGGCGGACAGGGGGCCAGGGCTCTGGAAACACCATATATTTT. The chain joins TRBV27 to TRBJ1-3, with 11 bases identical to TRBD1. CDR1 MNHEY and CDR2 SMNVEV come from the germline V gene (reference sequence). The CDR3 covers 17 residues. J was trimmed by 0 bases and V by 6 bases; bases with no gene match: 7.

This clone has more than one count but fewer than ten. This chain connects TRBV7-9 to TRBJ1-2; the D is unclear. Trimming pared 11 bases from V and 2 bases from J, leaving 9 bases between. CDR1 is SEHNR, CDR2 FQNEAQ, per germline (reference sequence). The CDR3 has 11 amino acids. For the CDR3, the DNA is TGTGCCGGAGAACAAAACTATGGCTACACCTTC. It codes for CAGEQNYGYTF.

The chain couples TRBV19 to TRBJ2-7; D unclear. With 3 bases removed from V and 3 bases from J, the gap between germline ends came to 15 bases. Germline V gene sequence: CDR1 LNHDA, CDR2 SQIVND (reference sequence). The CDR3 runs 15 residues. CDR3 loop: CASSMQETPIYEQYF. DNA for the CDR3: TGTGCCAGTAGTATGCAGGAAACCCCTATCTACGAGCAGTACTTC.

The rearrangement links TRBV4-1 to TRBJ2-7, with D maybe TRBD1 (5 bases). V was pared by 3 bases and J by 3 bases, with 9 bases between. Looked up from germline, CDR1 is MGHRA and CDR2 is YSYEKL. CDR3 size: 13 residues. CDR3 coding DNA: TGCGCCAGCAGCCAGGACGACAGCTACGAGCAGTACTTC. It translates to CASSQDDSYEQYF.

The chain combines TRBV5-1 with TRBJ1-2, with 9 positions matching TRBD1. Unmatched junction bases numbered 7, after V lost 3 bases and J lost 4 bases. This CDR3 comprises 15 residues. Germline values: CDR1 SGHRS, CDR2 YFSETQ. For the CDR3, the DNA is TGCGCCAGCAGCTCGCTGGGACAGGGCGGCTATGGCTACACCTTC. It translates to CASSSLGQGGYGYTF.

The chain links TRBV30 to TRBJ2-7; perhaps TRBD2 as D (6 bases). This CDR3 spans 13 amino acids. Germline V gives CDR1 GTSNPN, CDR2 SVGIG (reference sequence). Trimming left V 5 bases short and J 3 bases short, with 14 bases between. CDR3 protein: CAWGGTGDYEQYF. The CDR3 coding sequence is TGTGCCTGGGGGGGGACCGGGGACTACGAGCAGTACTTC.

This clone was recorded once. This chain links TRBV19 with TRBJ1-2; D gene unclear. The CDR3 consists of 13 residues. Trimming took off 1 base at V and 4 bases at J, with 7 bases between the two ends. CDR1 and CDR2 from the germline V gene are LNHDA and SQIVND (reference sequence). CDR3 coding DNA: TGTGCCAGTAGTATAGGGAGCGTCTATGGCTACACCTTC. As protein: CASSIGSVYGYTF.

The V and J genes are TRBV29-1 and TRBJ2-5, with 8 bases aligning to TRBD1. V lost 6 bases to trimming and J lost 5 bases; unmatched junction nucleotides: 5. Per the germline V gene, CDR1 is SQVTM and CDR2 is ANQGSEA. CDR3 length equals 12 residues. The CDR3 DNA follows: TGCAGCGTCTCGACAGGGGCGGAGACCCAGTACTTC. It specifies CSVSTGAETQYF.

The J gene is TRBJ2-1, the V gene TRBV5-1; the D gene is possibly TRBD1 (6 bases). Germline CDR1 reads SGHRS; CDR2 reads YFSETQ. V lost 4 bases to trimming and J lost 1 base, with 18 bases between them. The CDR3 has 17 amino acids. CDR3 coding DNA: TGCGCCAGCAGCCGGCATATCAGCAGGGGATCCTACAATGAGCAGTTCTTC. It specifies CASSRHISRGSYNEQFF.

V usage is TRBV6-6 and J usage is TRBJ1-2; TRBD1 is a possible D gene (5 bases). Germline CDR1 reads MNHNY; CDR2 reads SVGAGI (reference sequence). The germline V and J ends were trimmed by 6 bases and 8 bases, with 19 bases remaining between them. The CDR3 sequence is 14 residues long. In DNA form, the CDR3 reads TGTGCCAGCAGGCGTAGCACAGGACATCTAGGCTACACCTTC. Protein sequence: CASRRSTGHLGYTF.

The gene calls are TRBV7-9 and TRBJ2-7, with a tentative D call TRBD2 (5 bases). The germline gives CDR1 SEHNR, CDR2 FQNEAQ (reference sequence). V was clipped by 4 bases and J by 5 bases, with 18 bases between them. CDR3 length: 15 residues. The CDR3 loop is CASSSDGPGTNEQYF. The DNA for the CDR3 is TGTGCCAGCAGCTCGGACGGACCGGGAACCAACGAGCAGTACTTC.

V gene TRBV5-1 combines with J gene TRBJ2-5, with 14 nucleotides matching TRBD2. The CDR3 has 19 residues. Germline trimming cut 4 bases from V and 5 bases from J; bases unmatched to any gene: 16. CDR1 and CDR2 (germline): SGHRS, YFSETQ. CDR3 protein: CASSRLLSTSGRVRETQYF. For the CDR3, the DNA is TGCGCCAGCAGCCGTTTATTGTCGACTAGCGGGAGGGTGAGGGAGACCCAGTACTTC.

The genes are TRBV6-5 and TRBJ1-2; D is possibly TRBD1 (5 bases). The CDR3 contains 13 residues. V lost 5 bases to trimming and J lost 8 bases, with 15 bases between them. The germline CDR1 and CDR2 sequences are MNHEY and SVGAGI. This chain's CDR3 is CASSPSEGWGYTF. The CDR3 nucleotides read TGTGCCAGCAGTCCATCGGAGGGGTGGGGCTACACCTTC.